This TCR beta chain emerged from a study of CD8 T cells in ankylosing spondylitis. A single record per CDR3 protein comes from TCRdb applying MiXCR to the 5' RACE reads. Of about 90,000 distinct CDR3 sequences in the sample, about 9% were seen once. General study points: Clones linked with disease were CD8+ and fairly uncommon in the peripheral blood. Ankylosing spondylitis blood appeared to be characterized by a TCR beta motif of 8 or 9 highly homologous variants.

The table lists this clonotype with many counts. Antigen: not known. V shed 1 base and J shed 13 bases, with 16 bases lying between them. The CDR3 consists of 13 residues. The germline gives CDR1 MNHNS, CDR2 SASEGT. Sequences were obtained from blood, either unsorted or a sorted T cell fraction (not recorded which). V is TRBV6-1 and J is TRBJ1-2; D is unresolved. This TCR was recovered from a male donor with ankylosing spondylitis. CDR3 sequence reads: CASSEVRVLIFTF. For the CDR3, the DNA is TGTGCCAGCAGTGAAGTGCGGGTTCTCATTTTCACCTTC.